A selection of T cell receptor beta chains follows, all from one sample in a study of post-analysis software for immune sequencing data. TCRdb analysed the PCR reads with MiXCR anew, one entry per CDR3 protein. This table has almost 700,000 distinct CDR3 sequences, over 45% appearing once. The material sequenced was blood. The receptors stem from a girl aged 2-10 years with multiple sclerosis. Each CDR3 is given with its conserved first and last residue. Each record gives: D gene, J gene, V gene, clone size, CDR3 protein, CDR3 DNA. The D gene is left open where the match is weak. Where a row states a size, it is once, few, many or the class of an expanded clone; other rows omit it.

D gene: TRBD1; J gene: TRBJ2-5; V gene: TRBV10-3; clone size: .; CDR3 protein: CAISERIGTGRKLQETQYF; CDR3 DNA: TGTGCCATCAGTGAGAGAATCGGGACAGGGCGTAAGCTTCAAGAGACCCAGTACTTC
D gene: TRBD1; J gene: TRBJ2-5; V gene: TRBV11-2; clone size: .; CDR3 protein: CASSPPEGAKQETQYF; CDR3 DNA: TGTGCCAGCAGCCCCCCCGAGGGGGCGAAGCAAGAGACCCAGTACTTC
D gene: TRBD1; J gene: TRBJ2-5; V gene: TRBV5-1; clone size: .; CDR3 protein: CASSLLQGVDETQYF; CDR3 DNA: TGCGCCAGCAGCTTATTACAGGGGGTTGATGAGACCCAGTACTTC
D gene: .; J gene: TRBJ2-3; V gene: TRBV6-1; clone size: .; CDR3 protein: CASSEETAWRDTQYF; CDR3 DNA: TGTGCCAGCAGTGAAGAGACGGCTTGGAGGGATACGCAGTATTTT
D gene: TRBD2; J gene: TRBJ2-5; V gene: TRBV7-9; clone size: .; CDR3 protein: CASRMSGAQETQYF; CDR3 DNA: TGTGCCAGCAGAATGAGCGGGGCGCAAGAGACCCAGTACTTC
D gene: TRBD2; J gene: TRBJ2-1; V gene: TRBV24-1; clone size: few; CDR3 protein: CATSDPSGGRMNEQFF; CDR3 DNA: TGTGCCACCAGTGATCCCTCGGGAGGGAGGATGAATGAGCAGTTCTTC
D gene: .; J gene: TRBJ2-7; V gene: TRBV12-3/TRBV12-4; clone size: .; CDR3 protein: CASSFGSHSYEQYF; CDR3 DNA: TGTGCCAGCAGTTTCGGGTCTCACTCCTACGAGCAGTACTTC
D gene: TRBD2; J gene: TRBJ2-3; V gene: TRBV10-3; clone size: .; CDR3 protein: CAISGPSGGAGDTQYF; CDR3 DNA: TGTGCCATCAGTGGTCCTAGCGGGGGGGCAGGAGATACGCAGTATTTT
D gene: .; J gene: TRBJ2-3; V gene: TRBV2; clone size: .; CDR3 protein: CASVSDFWDTQYF; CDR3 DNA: TGTGCCAGCGTCTCGGATTTCTGGGATACGCAGTATTTT
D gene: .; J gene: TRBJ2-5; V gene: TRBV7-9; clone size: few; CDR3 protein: CASSPYGQQETQYF; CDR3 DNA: TGTGCCAGCAGCCCTTACGGACAGCAAGAGACCCAGTACTTC